This T cell receptor beta chain was observed in a study of post-analysis software for immune sequencing data. On the study more broadly: In terms of disease course, relapsing-remitting, secondary progressive and progressive-relapsing multiple sclerosis were included.

The CDR3 loop spans 16 amino acids. V lost 0 bases to trimming and J lost 0 bases; unmatched junction nucleotides: 5. Germline lookup yields CDR1 DFQATT and CDR2 SNEGSKA (reference sequence). This clonotype occurred a few times. The antigen remains unidentified. Notes on the study in general: Controls showed significantly higher normalized Chao1 diversity than did multiple sclerosis patients. The F measure placed samples prepared in the same batch into strongly shared clusters. TRBV5-6, TRBV5-1 and TRBV20-1 were among five TRBV segments more frequent in patients than controls.

Unique molecular identifiers tagged the TCR beta cDNA libraries. Researchers reported 550,000 or so cDNA molecules coming from roughly 0.93 to 9.6 million T cells. TCRdb redid the calling of the PCR reads with MiXCR, one entry per CDR3 protein. The sample holds about 540,000 distinct CDR3 sequences, about a third seen once. Sequencing was done on a sample of blood. This clonotype was sampled from a girl younger than 18 with multiple sclerosis. V usage is TRBV20-1 and J usage is TRBJ2-5; 9 nucleotides line up with TRBD2. As DNA, the CDR3 is TGCAGTGCTAGAGATCGTCTAGCGGGGAACCAAGAGACCCAGTACTTC. Protein product: CSARDRLAGNQETQYF.